The rows below give T cell receptor beta chains drawn from one sample of a study of immune heterogeneity within non-small cell lung tumors. TCRdb reanalysed the multiplex PCR reads using MiXCR and keeps one entry per CDR3 protein. Seen here are about 3,300 distinct CDR3 sequences, around half observed once, and the top ten hold around 12%. The sample was lung tumor tissue. These receptors were obtained from a man in his 60s with non-small cell lung cancer. Both conserved end residues are part of each CDR3. A D gene is named only where the DNA matches it firmly. Size tells how often a clone was seen (once, few, many) or the class of an expanded clone, and some rows leave it out.

clone_size,d_call,v_call,j_call,cdr3_aa,cdr3_nt
medium-sized,.,TRBV5-5,TRBJ1-1,CASRQGWSTEAFF,TGTGCCAGCAGACAAGGATGGTCCACTGAAGCTTTCTTT
.,.,TRBV20-1,TRBJ2-2,CSAGDSGNTGELFF,TGCAGTGCTGGGGACTCCGGGAACACCGGGGAGCTGTTTTTT
medium-sized,.,TRBV4-1,TRBJ2-6,CASSLPAGLRSGANVLTF,TGCGCCAGCAGCCTCCCCGCTGGGTTGAGGTCTGGGGCCAACGTCCTGACTTTC
.,.,TRBV13,TRBJ2-7,CASSRDCYEQYF,TGTGCCAGCAGCCGGGACTGCTACGAGCAGTACTTC
.,.,TRBV13,TRBJ1-1,CASSQSRRKGTEAFF,TGTGCCAGCAGTCAATCCCGCCGAAAGGGCACTGAAGCTTTCTTT
medium-sized,.,TRBV7-3,TRBJ2-1,CASSLVSGTVHEQFF,TGTGCCAGCAGCTTAGTTTCAGGAACGGTGCATGAGCAGTTCTTC
once,TRBD1,TRBV2,TRBJ1-2,CANTGQGAQKNGYTF,TGTGCCAACACCGGACAGGGGGCGCAGAAAAATGGCTACACCTTC
medium-sized,.,TRBV6-4,TRBJ2-2,CASSDSGLSTGELFF,TGTGCCAGCAGTGACTCGGGTCTTAGCACCGGGGAGCTGTTTTTT
medium-sized,.,TRBV6-1,TRBJ1-6,CASSPTLGVPLHF,TGTGCCAGCAGTCCTACTCTGGGAGTACCCCTCCACTTT
medium-sized,TRBD1,TRBV12-5,TRBJ2-1,CASGFLTNDRGFYNEQFF,TGTGCTAGTGGTTTCCTAACAAACGACAGGGGGTTCTACAATGAGCAGTTCTTC
medium-sized,.,TRBV15,TRBJ1-4,CATSTRTGFNNEKLFF,TGTGCCACCAGCACTCGGACGGGTTTTAATAATGAAAAACTGTTTTTT
.,.,TRBV28,TRBJ2-1,CASTAPTNEQFF,TGTGCCAGCACAGCCCCAACCAATGAGCAGTTCTTC
.,.,TRBV5-1,TRBJ2-5,CASSLVGWEETQYF,TGCGCCAGCAGCTTGGTAGGTTGGGAAGAGACCCAGTACTTC
medium-sized,.,TRBV19,TRBJ2-1,CASSPSRGSSYNEQFF,TGTGCCAGTAGCCCGTCTAGGGGGAGCTCCTACAATGAGCAGTTCTTC
.,TRBD2,TRBV9,TRBJ2-1,CASSVGPAGGDNEQFF,TGTGCCAGCAGCGTAGGCCCAGCGGGAGGTGACAATGAGCAGTTCTTC
.,.,TRBV2,TRBJ1-2,CASRLPGVNYGYTF,TGTGCCAGCAGGCTACCAGGGGTTAACTATGGCTACACCTTC
.,TRBD2,TRBV4-3,TRBJ2-3,CASSQDWLSGASTDTQYF,TGCGCCAGCAGCCAAGATTGGCTTAGCGGGGCTAGCACAGATACGCAGTATTTT
medium-sized,TRBD2,TRBV29-1,TRBJ2-1,CSVGGQGGLAGGLRNEQFF,TGCAGCGTCGGAGGGCAGGGGGGACTAGCGGGGGGTCTCCGGAATGAGCAGTTCTTC
once,TRBD1,TRBV6-1,TRBJ2-2,CASSGIGTGQGVTGELFF,TGTGCCAGCAGTGGAATCGGTACAGGACAGGGGGTCACCGGGGAGCTGTTTTTT
medium-sized,.,TRBV7-3,TRBJ2-3,CASSLRWSNTQYF,TGTGCCAGCAGCTTAAGGTGGTCGAATACGCAGTATTTT
.,.,TRBV15,TRBJ2-2,CATTTRLSGTGELFF,TGTGCCACCACCACGAGACTCTCGGGGACCGGGGAGCTGTTTTTT
.,.,TRBV11-2,TRBJ2-2,CASIPAGGGNTRELFF,TGTGCCAGCATCCCAGCAGGAGGGGGGAACACCAGGGAGCTGTTTTTT
once,.,TRBV6-2/TRBV6-3,TRBJ1-3,CASGIGNTIYF,TGTGCCAGCGGTATCGGAAACACCATATATTTT
.,TRBD1,TRBV19,TRBJ1-2,CASSKTGDGYTF,TGTGCCAGTAGTAAGACAGGGGATGGCTACACCTTC
.,TRBD1,TRBV6-2/TRBV6-3,TRBJ1-1,CASTGTGDEAFF,TGTGCCAGCACCGGTACAGGGGATGAAGCTTTCTTT
.,TRBD2,TRBV20-1,TRBJ2-3,CIAISLAGRADTQYF,TGCATTGCTATTTCTCTAGCGGGCCGCGCAGATACGCAGTATTTT
medium-sized,.,TRBV19,TRBJ2-3,CASSIRRARTDTQYF,TGTGCCAGTAGTATTCGAAGGGCTCGCACAGATACGCAGTATTTT
.,.,TRBV5-1,TRBJ2-3,CASSLENRAGVDTQYF,TGCGCCAGCAGCTTGGAAAACAGGGCCGGGGTCGATACGCAGTATTTT
.,.,TRBV2,TRBJ1-4,CASRSPMEEKLFF,TGTGCCAGCAGGAGTCCGATGGAGGAAAAACTGTTTTTT
once,.,TRBV27,TRBJ2-2,CASSPAVGNTGELFF,TGTGCCAGCAGTCCCGCGGTAGGCAATACCGGGGAGCTGTTTTTT
large,TRBD1,TRBV20-1,TRBJ1-2,CSVGDGRGRGYTF,TGCAGTGTCGGAGATGGCAGGGGGAGAGGCTACACCTTC
.,.,TRBV15,TRBJ1-1,CATSPRRGLEAFF,TGTGCCACCAGCCCCAGACGCGGCCTTGAAGCTTTCTTT
.,.,TRBV18,TRBJ2-2,CASSPRRSVGAGELFF,TGTGCCAGCTCACCACGAAGAAGCGTGGGTGCCGGGGAGCTGTTTTTT
.,TRBD2,TRBV19,TRBJ2-2,CASSNTGGTAGELFF,TGTGCCAGTAGTAATACGGGGGGTACGGCCGGGGAGCTGTTTTTT
once,TRBD1,TRBV6-1,TRBJ1-6,CASSKTGAVSPLHF,TGTGCCAGCAGTAAGACAGGGGCCGTTTCACCCCTCCACTTT
medium-sized,.,TRBV5-5,TRBJ2-5,CASRTWRSSKETQYF,TGTGCCAGTCGGACCTGGCGGAGTTCCAAAGAGACCCAGTACTTC
medium-sized,.,TRBV19,TRBJ2-2,CASSLTGRTGELFF,TGTGCCAGTAGTTTAACAGGGCGCACCGGGGAGCTGTTTTTT
few,TRBD1,TRBV28,TRBJ2-2,CASSLSGRGLVGELFF,TGTGCCAGCAGTTTAAGTGGCAGGGGGCTTGTCGGGGAGCTGTTTTTT
.,.,TRBV27,TRBJ1-4,CASSLRGGEKLFF,TGTGCCAGCAGTTTACGGGGGGGTGAAAAACTGTTTTTT
.,.,TRBV15,TRBJ2-3,CATSRDYTDTQYF,TGTGCCACCAGCAGAGATTACACAGATACGCAGTATTTT
medium-sized,.,TRBV9,TRBJ2-7,CASSSSDSSYEQYF,TGTGCCAGCAGCTCAAGCGATAGCTCCTACGAGCAGTACTTC
large,TRBD1,TRBV3-1,TRBJ1-2,CASSQATMTGWVNYGYTF,TGTGCCAGCAGCCAAGCTACCATGACAGGGTGGGTTAACTATGGCTACACCTTC
.,.,TRBV7-9,TRBJ2-3,CASSLEVRVGKSTDTQYF,TGTGCCAGCAGCTTAGAGGTCAGGGTAGGAAAGTCCACAGATACGCAGTATTTT
.,.,TRBV20-1,TRBJ1-1,CSARDLGQGSTEAFF,TGCAGTGCTAGAGATCTTGGGCAGGGGAGCACTGAAGCTTTCTTT
.,.,TRBV10-1,TRBJ2-7,CASSESASVAYEQYF,TGCGCCAGCAGTGAGTCTGCTAGCGTAGCCTACGAGCAGTACTTC
once,.,TRBV20-1,TRBJ2-7,CSADGSSQGSYEQYF,TGCAGTGCCGATGGCTCGAGTCAGGGCTCCTACGAGCAGTACTTC
.,.,TRBV28,TRBJ2-2,CACSFVGGANTGELFF,TGTGCCTGCAGTTTTGTTGGGGGCGCGAACACCGGGGAGCTGTTTTTT
.,TRBD1,TRBV28,TRBJ1-5,CVSSFLYTGDIGNQPQHF,TGTGTCAGCAGTTTTTTGTATACAGGGGATATCGGCAATCAGCCCCAGCATTTT